These 31 T cell receptor beta chains share one sample of origin, sequenced in a study of shared clonotypes between healthy human individuals. Clones were sequenced by immunoSEQ multiplex PCR, and TCRdb holds only the in-frame ones, with some missing. The data contain roughly 2 million clones, about 95% of them singletons. Cells designated naive CD8 were CD45RO-negative and were positively selected for CCR7, with terminally differentiated effector memory CD45RA+ cells excluded. The sample taken for sequencing was naive CD8+ T cells sorted from blood. The receptors come from a man younger than 30 in good health.

For this clone: Different DNA sequences within this sample yield the same CDR3. This chain uses TRBV6-5 with TRBJ2-7, with TRBD2 matching 8 bases. The V and J ends lost 2 bases and 3 bases, in that order; junction bases with no gene match: 0. This CDR3 contains 13 residues. Germline V gives CDR1 MNHEY, CDR2 SVGAGI. The CDR3 coding sequence is TGTGCCAGCAGTTACACTAGCGGCTACGAGCAGTACTTC. Translation: CASSYTSGYEQYF.

V usage is TRBV9 and J usage is TRBJ2-5; possibly TRBD1 for D (6 bases). From germline, CDR1 is SGDLS and CDR2 YYNGEE. The CDR3 has 14 amino acids. V dropped 2 bases and J dropped 1 base, with 9 bases sitting between them. DNA of the CDR3: TGTGCCAGCAGCGTTGAGGGGGTCCAAGAGACCCAGTACTTC. This codes for CASSVEGVQETQYF.

The chain combines TRBV6-1 with TRBJ2-1; 7 bases are a match to TRBD1. V shed 1 base, J shed 4 bases, and the junction held 7 bases outside the gene matches. The CDR3 is 16 residues long. Looked up from germline, CDR1 is MNHNS and CDR2 is SASEGT. DNA of the CDR3: TGTGCCAGCAGTGAAGAACAGGGGCTACTATACAATGAGCAGTTCTTC. Its protein is CASSEEQGLLYNEQFF.

The V gene is TRBV19, the J gene TRBJ1-1; no clear D gene. The CDR3 length is 15 residues. V shed 1 base and J shed 2 bases, with 11 bases lying between them. Looked up from germline, CDR1 is LNHDA and CDR2 is SQIVND (reference sequence). CDR3 in DNA: TGTGCCAGTAGTATAGTAGAGGACGTAAACACTGAAGCTTTCTTT. Encoded protein: CASSIVEDVNTEAFF.

The chain has TRBV9 and TRBJ1-2; D is ambiguous. CDR1 is SGDLS and CDR2 is YYNGEE in the germline V gene. V gave up 0 bases and J gave up 5 bases, with 8 bases separating them. This CDR3 region has 13 residues. CDR3 loop: CASSVGTTYGYTF. For the CDR3, the DNA is TGTGCCAGCAGCGTAGGGACTACATATGGCTACACCTTC.

V usage is TRBV2 and J usage is TRBJ1-2; 7 bases match TRBD1. The CDR3 extends over 13 amino acids. Germline-derived CDR1 and CDR2 are SNHLY and FYNNEI. The V and J ends lost 7 bases and 2 bases, in that order; junction bases with no gene match: 4. This CDR3 is CASKTGLNYGYTF. Here the CDR3 DNA reads TGTGCCAGCAAGACAGGGCTAAACTATGGCTACACCTTC.

The chain has TRBV5-1 and TRBJ1-1; 7 nucleotides match TRBD1. CDR1 SGHRS and CDR2 YFSETQ come from the germline V gene. The V and J ends lost 2 bases and 0 bases, in that order; junction bases with no gene match: 10. This CDR3 has 17 residues. CDR3 sequence reads: CASSLVSQGEMNTEAFF. For the CDR3, the DNA is TGCGCCAGCAGCTTAGTAAGTCAGGGGGAGATGAACACTGAAGCTTTCTTT.

This chain links TRBV30 with TRBJ2-7; TRBD1 matches 7 bases. CDR1 is GTSNPN and CDR2 is SVGIG in the germline V gene (reference sequence). The CDR3 contains 13 residues. Trimming at V came to 0 bases and at J to 5 bases, leaving 4 bases not matched to a gene. The CDR3 DNA is TGTGCCTGGAGTGTAGGGGGCGTCAACGAGCAGTACTTC. Its translation: CAWSVGGVNEQYF.

V gene TRBV27 combines with J gene TRBJ2-1; D is possibly TRBD2 (6 bases). The CDR3 spans 16 residues. The V gene's germline CDR1 is MNHEY and CDR2 SMNVEV (reference sequence). Trimming stripped 5 bases from V and 0 bases from J, with 14 bases between. CDR3 in amino acids: CASSARDSSSYNEQFF. CDR3 DNA: TGTGCCAGCAGTGCCAGGGACTCAAGCTCCTACAATGAGCAGTTCTTC.

The J gene is TRBJ1-2, the V gene TRBV4-3; 7 bases are shared with TRBD1. Germline values: CDR1 LGHNA, CDR2 YSLEER. The V and J ends lost 0 bases and 6 bases, in that order; junction bases with no gene match: 7. The CDR3 spans 15 residues. DNA for the CDR3: TGCGCCAGCAGCCAAGACAGAGACAGGGACGATGGCTACACCTTC. The encoded protein is CASSQDRDRDDGYTF.

This rearrangement joins TRBV2 to TRBJ1-6; possibly TRBD1 for D (5 bases). Trimming removed 8 bases from V and 8 bases from J, with 28 bases in between. The CDR3 is 18 amino acids. Germline V lookup: CDR1 SNHLY, CDR2 FYNNEI. CDR3 sequence reads: CASCRSKAGTAAYSPLHF. The CDR3 bases are TGTGCCAGCTGCAGATCCAAAGCAGGGACCGCGGCGTATTCACCCCTCCACTTT.

The V gene is TRBV7-9, the J gene TRBJ2-1, with D possibly TRBD2 on 5 matching bases. Trimming took 5 bases from V and 4 from J, leaving 18 bases between them. The CDR3 is 16 residues long. The germline V gene has CDR1 SEHNR and CDR2 FQNEAQ (reference sequence). Written as DNA, the CDR3 is TGTGCCAGCAGCCCCGGTGCGGGCCTCATATACAATGAGCAGTTCTTC. This sequence encodes CASSPGAGLIYNEQFF.

The chain uses TRBV11-2 and TRBJ2-7; 8 bases are a match to TRBD1. Per the germline V gene, CDR1 is SGHAT and CDR2 is FQNNGV. The CDR3 extends over 12 amino acids. V lost 6 bases to trimming and J lost 3 bases; unmatched junction nucleotides: 1. CDR3 DNA: TGTGCCAGCAGGGGACAGGACTACGAGCAGTACTTC. Its protein is CASRGQDYEQYF. Filled out from reference TRBV11-2 and TRBJ2-7, the complete variable domain reads EAGVAQSPRYKIIEKRQSVAFWCNPISGHATLYWYQQILGQGPKLLIQFQNNGVVDDSQLPKDRFSAERLKGVDSTLKIQPAKLEDSAVYLCASRGQDYEQYFGPGTRLTVT.

The chain carries TRBV27 and TRBJ2-1, with TRBD1 identical over 7 bases. V gave up 3 bases and J gave up 5 bases; unmatched junction bases: 4. The CDR3 totals 14 residues. CDR1 and CDR2 from the germline V gene are MNHEY and SMNVEV (reference sequence). The CDR3: CASSFTGANNEQFF. In DNA, the CDR3 is TGTGCCAGCAGTTTCACAGGGGCGAACAATGAGCAGTTCTTC.

The rearrangement joins TRBV7-2 to TRBJ2-1, with D hard to call. This CDR3 region has 13 residues. Germline CDR1 SGHTA, CDR2 FQGNSA. V was shortened by 4 bases and J by 5 bases, with 9 bases between the two germline ends. This chain's CDR3 is CASSSTYNNEQFF. The CDR3 DNA reads as TGTGCCAGCAGCTCTACCTACAACAATGAGCAGTTCTTC. The whole variable domain, remainder taken from reference TRBV7-2 and TRBJ2-1, is GAGVSQSPSNKVTEKGKDVELRCDPISGHTALYWYRQSLGQGLEFLIYFQGNSAPDKSGLPSDRFSAERTGGSVSTLTIQRTQQEDSAVYLCASSSTYNNEQFFGPGTRLTVL.

This chain links TRBV28 with TRBJ2-7; TRBD1 aligns across 7 bases. This CDR3 is built from 16 residues. Trimming at V came to 2 bases and at J to 0 bases, leaving 7 bases not matched to a gene. Germline CDR1 is MDHEN and CDR2 is SYDVKM. This CDR3 reads CASSLRGLVISYEQYF. The CDR3 DNA reads TGTGCCAGCAGTTTAAGGGGGCTTGTCATCTCCTACGAGCAGTACTTC.

The chain carries TRBV6-5 and TRBJ2-1; D is unresolved. V was clipped by 6 bases and J by 7 bases, with 7 bases between them. CDR1 and CDR2 (germline): MNHEY, SVGAGI. This CDR3 is 11 amino acids long. CDR3 in DNA: TGTGCCAGCAGCCGCTGGAATGAGCAGTTCTTC. Translated, it gives CASSRWNEQFF.

The V gene is TRBV2, the J gene TRBJ2-7; D is unclear. Germline V CDR1 and CDR2: SNHLY, FYNNEI. The V and J ends lost 3 bases and 0 bases respectively, with 12 bases between them. The CDR3 runs to 15 residues. CDR3 nucleotides: TGTGCCAGCAGTGATACAGACATCGCCTCCTACGAGCAGTACTTC. Its translation: CASSDTDIASYEQYF.

CDR3 residues: CASSVGPGRDYNEQFF. As DNA, the CDR3 is TGTGCCAGCAGCGTAGGGCCGGGTCGGGATTACAATGAGCAGTTCTTC. The J gene is TRBJ2-1, the V gene TRBV9; D might be TRBD2 (5 bases). Trimming left V 0 bases short and J 4 bases short, with 14 bases between. The CDR3 has 16 residues. Germline lookup yields CDR1 SGDLS and CDR2 YYNGEE.

This rearrangement joins TRBV6-5 to TRBJ2-7, with TRBD2 as a possible D gene (6 bases). CDR1 is MNHEY, CDR2 SVGAGI, per germline. The CDR3 sequence is 14 residues long. V was trimmed by 5 bases and J by 2 bases, leaving 13 bases between them. The CDR3 reads CASSPRDSTYEQYF. CDR3 nucleotide sequence: TGTGCCAGCAGTCCGAGGGACTCCACCTACGAGCAGTACTTC.

Only one count was recorded for this clone. CDR3 region: CASDDPGQGIDEQFF. Here the CDR3 DNA reads TGCGCCAGCGACGACCCGGGACAGGGGATCGATGAGCAGTTCTTC. J is TRBJ2-1 and V is TRBV5-1, with 10 positions matching TRBD1. V gave up 7 bases and J gave up 8 bases; unmatched junction bases: 12. Germline V gene lookup returns CDR1 SGHRS and CDR2 YFSETQ. The CDR3 runs to 15 residues.

This chain links TRBV6-5 with TRBJ1-2, with a possible D match to TRBD1 (6 bases). The CDR3 contains 14 residues. V was cut by 6 bases and J by 8 bases, with 19 bases left in between. Germline CDR1 is MNHEY and CDR2 is SVGAGI. DNA for the CDR3: TGTGCCAGCAGCCGAGACAGGAGGGGAGACGGCTACACCTTC. This encodes CASSRDRRGDGYTF.

As concerns this clone: Other DNA sequences within the sample encode an identical CDR3. CDR3 protein: CASSLLDPGEQFF. The CDR3 DNA reads TGTGCCAGCAGTTTGTTGGACCCTGGTGAGCAGTTCTTC. The V gene is TRBV27, the J gene TRBJ2-1; D not resolved. This CDR3 region has 13 residues. The V and J ends lost 3 bases and 9 bases respectively, with 12 bases between them. Germline CDR1 reads MNHEY; CDR2 reads SMNVEV (reference sequence).

This chain uses TRBV19 with TRBJ2-1; 9 nucleotides line up with TRBD1. The CDR3 has 17 residues. V gave up 0 bases and J gave up 7 bases; unmatched junction bases: 10. Germline V gene sequence: CDR1 LNHDA, CDR2 SQIVND (reference sequence). The CDR3 nucleotides read TGTGCCAGTAGTATAGATTGGGGACAGGGTATCAATAATGAGCAGTTCTTC. Translated, it gives CASSIDWGQGINNEQFF. Combining the CDR3 with reference TRBV19 and TRBJ2-1 gives the whole variable domain DGGITQSPKYLFRKEGQNVTLSCEQNLNHDAMYWYRQDPGQGLRLIYYSQIVNDFQKGDIAEGYSVSREKKESFPLTVTSAQKNPTAFYLCASSIDWGQGINNEQFFGPGTRLTVL.

This clone appeared a single time. The chain employs TRBV29-1 and TRBJ2-1; D uncertain. The CDR3 spans 13 residues. In germline, CDR1 is SQVTM, CDR2 ANQGSEA. V lost 3 bases, J lost 3 bases, and 9 bases lay in between. CDR3 sequence: CSVDSVDYNEQFF. The CDR3 DNA sequence: TGCAGCGTTGATTCAGTGGACTACAATGAGCAGTTCTTC.

This CDR3 reads CASSPQPSGIGELFF. Here the CDR3 DNA reads TGTGCCAGCAGCCCCCAACCGAGTGGTATCGGGGAGCTGTTTTTT. The V call is TRBV11-3, the J call TRBJ2-2; D is uncertain. Per the germline V gene, CDR1 is SGHNT and CDR2 is YENEEA. This CDR3 spans 15 amino acids. Trimming stripped 5 bases from V and 7 bases from J, with 17 bases between.

Note on this clone: The same CDR3 also results from other DNA sequences found in this sample. CDR3 sequence (DNA): TGTGCCAGCAGCTTGGCGGGACAGCCCTACGAGCAGTACTTC. Its protein is CASSLAGQPYEQYF. The chain has TRBV5-4 and TRBJ2-7; 7 bases are a match to TRBD1. This CDR3 spans 14 amino acids. The J segment lost 2 bases and the V segment lost 0 bases, leaving 2 bases of the junction unmatched. Germline CDR1 reads SGHNT; CDR2 reads YYREEE (reference sequence).

This chain connects TRBV6-6 to TRBJ1-1; D gene uncertain. The CDR3 loop spans 13 amino acids. CDR1 MNHNY and CDR2 SVGAGI come from the germline V gene (reference sequence). Trimming removed 5 bases from V and 4 bases from J, with 11 bases in between. The CDR3 bases are TGTGCCAGCAGTGCCCAGGATTCCACTGAAGCTTTCTTT. As protein: CASSAQDSTEAFF.

The chain carries TRBV5-4 and TRBJ1-6; perhaps TRBD1 as D (5 bases). Trimming cost V 3 bases and J 7 bases, with 17 bases left between them. The germline V gene has CDR1 SGHNT and CDR2 YYREEE (reference sequence). The CDR3 runs 16 residues. In DNA form, the CDR3 reads TGTGCCAGCAGCTGGATGGGGGACTCTCTGAATTCACCCCTCCACTTT. It yields the protein CASSWMGDSLNSPLHF. Looking up the rest from reference TRBV5-4 and TRBJ1-6 gives the full variable domain: ETGVTQSPTHLIKTRGQQVTLRCSSQSGHNTVSWYQQALGQGPQFIFQYYREEENGRGNFPPRFSGLQFPNYSSELNVNALELDDSALYLCASSWMGDSLNSPLHFGNGTRLTVT.

The V call is TRBV10-3, the J call TRBJ2-7, with 8 bases aligning to TRBD2. The V gene end was trimmed by 1 base and the J gene end by 0 bases; junction bases not matched to a gene: 5. CDR1 ENHRY and CDR2 SYGVKD come from the germline V gene. This CDR3 is 16 amino acids long. CDR3 DNA sequence: TGTGCCATCAGTGAGTTAGCGGGGTGGAGCTCCTACGAGCAGTACTTC. This encodes CAISELAGWSSYEQYF.

The chain links TRBV20-1 to TRBJ1-1, with 7 bases that match TRBD1. The CDR3 is 11 amino acids. CDR1 is DFQATT and CDR2 is SNEGSKA in the germline V gene (reference sequence). The CDR3 DNA reads as TGCATTGGACAGGAGAACACTGAAGCTTTCTTT. Translating gives CIGQENTEAFF.